These T cell receptor beta chains were read from a single sample in a study of cytomegalovirus exposure and HLA in healthy donors. Generated by immunoSEQ multiplex PCR, the TCRdb table keeps only in-frame clones and is missing some. The sample shows some 90,000 clones, 60% to 80% of them seen only once. Source material: PBMCs. The receptor source for this set is a female donor in good health and CMV-seronegative. Both conserved end residues are part of each CDR3. D genes are given only for firm matches. For some rows the clone size is stated as once, few or many, or as a class when expanded; others skip it.

TRBV6-1	.	TRBJ2-7	TRBD2	TGTGCCAGCAGTGAAACTAGCGGCGACTACGAGCAGTACTTC	CASSETSGDYEQYF
TRBV11-2	.	TRBJ1-4	.	TGTGCCAGCAGCCGGACAGCCCGAGAAAAACTGTTTTTT	CASSRTAREKLFF
TRBV6-1	.	TRBJ1-1	.	TGTGCCAGCAGTGAAGGGGGTGGGAGCACTGAAGCTTTCTTT	CASSEGGGSTEAFF
TRBV6-6	.	TRBJ1-5	TRBD1	TGTGCCAGCAGCACCGACAGGGGACCCCTCGAGCCCCAGCATTTT	CASSTDRGPLEPQHF
TRBV5-6	.	TRBJ2-5	TRBD1	TGTGCCAGCAGCCCGGGGACAGGGCTAGAGACCCAGTACTTC	CASSPGTGLETQYF
TRBV25-1	.	TRBJ1-3	TRBD1	TGTGCCAGCAGTGAATTTAAGACAGGGGCCTCTGGAAACACCATATATTTT	CASSEFKTGASGNTIYF
TRBV9	.	TRBJ2-3	TRBD1	TGTGCCAGCAGCACACAGGGGGCGCGAGATACGCAGTATTTT	CASSTQGARDTQYF
TRBV28	.	TRBJ1-2	TRBD1	TGTGCCAGCAGTTTACCAGGACAGGGGGCTTCTGGCTACACCTTC	CASSLPGQGASGYTF
TRBV29-1	.	TRBJ2-2	.	TGCAGCGTTGAAGATCTCGGGTCCTTCGGTAGAGCCGGGGAGCTGTTTTTT	CSVEDLGSFGRAGELFF
TRBV6-6	.	TRBJ2-7	.	TGTGCCAGCAGGTCAGGTCCCCTTGGGTACGAGCAGTACTTC	CASRSGPLGYEQYF
TRBV9	.	TRBJ2-2	.	TGTGCCAGCAGCGTAGGGCAGGTCACCGGGGAGCTGTTTTTT	CASSVGQVTGELFF
TRBV2	.	TRBJ1-5	.	TGTGCCAGCAGTCAAGGGTTGGAGAGTCAGCCCCAGCATTTT	CASSQGLESQPQHF
TRBV10-3	.	TRBJ2-1	.	TGTGCCATCAGTGATGGGGGGGCCCTTGAGCAGTTCTTC	CAISDGGALEQFF
TRBV6-1	.	TRBJ2-3	TRBD2	TGTGCCAGCAGTGAGTCTAGCGGGGGGGCCGGAGATACGCAGTATTTT	CASSESSGGAGDTQYF
TRBV5-8	.	TRBJ1-5	.	TGTGCCAGCAGCTTGATGGGGGGAGACCAGCCCCAGCATTTT	CASSLMGGDQPQHF
TRBV7-7	.	TRBJ1-4	.	TGTGCTAGCAGCCGGGGTGGCACTAATGAAAAACTGTTTTTT	CASSRGGTNEKLFF
TRBV6-1	.	TRBJ1-2	.	TGTGCCAGCAGCCGAGGAGGGAGCCGGATGTACGGCTACACCTTC	CASSRGGSRMYGYTF
TRBV4-1	.	TRBJ1-1	.	TGCGCCAGCAGCGTGACAGTGAACACTGAAGCTTTCTTT	CASSVTVNTEAFF
TRBV6-5	few	TRBJ1-1	.	TGTGCCAGCAGTTACCTTGGGCGTACTGAAGCTTTCTTT	CASSYLGRTEAFF
TRBV5-1	.	TRBJ1-1	.	TGCGCCAGCAGCTTTTCCCGCGGGGGAGACACTGAAGCTTTCTTT	CASSFSRGGDTEAFF
TRBV7-9	.	TRBJ1-1	TRBD1	TGTGCCAGCAGCTTAACAGGGGGCTCTGAAGCTTTCTTT	CASSLTGGSEAFF
TRBV10-3	few	TRBJ1-1	.	TGTGCCATCAGTGACCCTTCGCAGGGTTATTCTGAAGCTTTCTTT	CAISDPSQGYSEAFF
TRBV28	.	TRBJ2-7	TRBD1	TGTGCCAGCGAGGCGGGACAGGGGAACGAGCAGTACTTC	CASEAGQGNEQYF
TRBV2	.	TRBJ2-7	TRBD1	TGTGCCAGCAGTGTCGGGACAGGGCGGGAGCAGAGTTTC	CASSVGTGREQSF
TRBV4-1	few	TRBJ1-1	.	TGCGCCAGCAGCCACCGTGCGACAGGGAACACTGAAGCTTTCTTT	CASSHRATGNTEAFF
TRBV7-2	.	TRBJ2-1	TRBD2	TGTGCCAGCAGCCCGAGCGGGGGCCGAGACAATGAGCAGTTCTTC	CASSPSGGRDNEQFF